The next 18 T cell receptor beta chains were all read from a single sample in a study of response to subunit inactivated influenza vaccine (dated by TCRdb to 2017 to 2018). Receptor amplification or capture employed RT-PCR. Instrument used: Illumina HiSeq 2500. Starting from the raw public reads, TCRdb applied fastp trimming at Q25, assembled clones with MiXCR and retained in-frame beta chains. Identical CDR3 protein sequences are pooled into one entry, listed with their most common genes and DNA. Here the sample has hundreds of thousands of distinct CDR3 sequences; 15% to 17% occur a single time. The top ten clones comprise 11% of the sample. Sequenced here: PBMCs from blood, sampled roughly 12 days after vaccination. These receptors were taken from a man aged 45-65 years who received an inactivated influenza vaccine. Donor details come from another sample of the same person, matched by shared clones.

The chain combines TRBV20-1 with TRBJ1-5; weak D call: TRBD1 (6 bases). Germline CDR1 reads DFQATT; CDR2 reads SNEGSKA (reference sequence). The length of the CDR3 is 14 residues. Trimming cost V 3 bases and J 2 bases, with 11 bases left between them. CDR3: CSARGAGGNQPQHF. DNA of the CDR3: TGCAGTGCTAGGGGGGCAGGGGGCAATCAGCCCCAGCATTTT.

This chain connects TRBV6-1 to TRBJ2-2, with 8 bases aligning to TRBD1. V lost 7 bases to trimming and J lost 2 bases; unmatched junction nucleotides: 3. This CDR3 region has 14 residues. In germline, CDR1 is MNHNS, CDR2 SASEGT. CDR3 protein: CASIQGANTGELFF. The CDR3 DNA follows: TGTGCCAGCATCCAGGGGGCTAACACCGGGGAGCTGTTTTTT.

This clonotype was seen only a few times. The chain recombines TRBV24-1 with TRBJ1-2; D unresolved. CDR3 length equals 14 residues. Germline assignment: CDR1 KGHDR and CDR2 SFDVKD. The germline V and J ends were trimmed by 0 bases and 1 base, with 5 bases remaining between them. The CDR3 here is CATSDLNSNYGYTF. The CDR3 DNA follows: TGTGCCACCAGTGATTTGAACAGTAACTATGGCTACACCTTC.

This clonotype was counted at least ten times. This chain connects TRBV5-8 to TRBJ1-2, with 8 positions matching TRBD1. CDR1 SGHTS and CDR2 YDEGEE come from the germline V gene. V was clipped by 5 bases and J by 4 bases; unmatched bases: 4. The CDR3 sequence is 13 residues long. The CDR3 coding sequence is TGTGCCAGCAGGTTAACAGGGGGCTATGGCTACACCTTC. Translated: CASRLTGGYGYTF.

This clonotype was counted a few times. This rearrangement joins TRBV20-1 to TRBJ1-4; no definite D call. Trimming shortened V by 4 bases and J by 4 bases, and 4 bases separated the two germline ends. This CDR3 has 11 amino acids. Germline V gene sequence: CDR1 DFQATT, CDR2 SNEGSKA (reference sequence). The CDR3 reads CSAIINEKLFF. In DNA form, the CDR3 reads TGCAGTGCTATAATTAATGAAAAACTGTTTTTT.

The CDR3 bases are TGTGCCAGCAGCCTGACCGGGGGGTACCCACGAGGTTCCTACGAGCAGTACTTC. It is translated as CASSLTGGYPRGSYEQYF. The chain is built from TRBV14 and TRBJ2-7; TRBD2 matches at 7 bases. CDR1 and CDR2 from the germline V gene are SGHDN and FVKESK. After removal of 4 bases from V and 1 base from J, the junction contained 16 bases not matched to a gene. This CDR3 comprises 18 residues.

V is TRBV6-2 or TRBV6-3 and J is TRBJ2-5; the D is unclear. V lost 2 bases and J 5 bases, leaving 9 bases between the germline ends. This CDR3 contains 13 residues. Germline CDR1 is MNHEY and CDR2 is SVGEGT. The CDR3 DNA is TGTGCCAGCAGTTACGACTCTCTGGAGACCCAGTACTTC. Amino acid sequence: CASSYDSLETQYF.

The chain carries TRBV29-1 and TRBJ1-2; D is perhaps TRBD1 (6 bases). There are 13 residues in the CDR3. Germline CDR1 is SQVTM and CDR2 is ANQGSEA. Trimming took off 3 bases at V and 0 bases at J, with 8 bases between the two ends. The CDR3 DNA sequence: TGCAGCGTTGAGGACAGATCTAACTATGGCTACACCTTC. Translation: CSVEDRSNYGYTF.

This clonotype was recorded many times. This chain links TRBV5-1 with TRBJ2-5; 7 nucleotides agree with TRBD1. Germline CDR1 is SGHRS and CDR2 is YFSETQ. J gave up 1 base and V 4 bases, and 4 bases lay outside the gene matches. CDR3 length: 14 residues. The CDR3 bases are TGCGCCAGCAGCCCCGGACAGGTCCAAGAGACCCAGTACTTC. Translated: CASSPGQVQETQYF.

J is TRBJ2-1 and V is TRBV20-1; a weak D match, TRBD2 (6 bases). Trimming removed 4 bases at V and 3 bases at J, with 22 bases between. There are 17 residues in the CDR3. Germline V CDR1 and CDR2: DFQATT, SNEGSKA (reference sequence). CDR3 amino acids: CSAIGIEVAEGYNEQFF. CDR3 in DNA: TGCAGTGCTATCGGGATTGAGGTGGCGGAGGGCTACAATGAGCAGTTCTTC.

This clonotype was detected ten times or more. The V gene is TRBV20-1, the J gene TRBJ2-7, with D perhaps TRBD1 (5 bases). From germline, CDR1 is DFQATT and CDR2 SNEGSKA (reference sequence). V lost 3 bases, J lost 2 bases, and 11 bases lay in between. The CDR3 totals 13 residues. In nucleotides, the CDR3 is TGCAGTGCTAGTAAGGGGCCGGCCTACGAGCAGTACTTC. This translates into CSASKGPAYEQYF.

The V gene is TRBV7-2, the J gene TRBJ2-1; D gene ambiguous. Germline-derived CDR1 and CDR2 are SGHTA and FQGNSA. Trimming cost V 1 base and J 14 bases, with 12 bases left between them. The CDR3 spans 12 residues. The DNA for the CDR3 is TGTGCCAGCAGCTTAGGTACCCTCGACAAGTTCTTC. Its translation: CASSLGTLDKFF.

This clonotype has just a few counts. This chain links TRBV7-2 with TRBJ2-7, with 11 nucleotides matching TRBD2. Trimming removed 5 bases from V and 5 bases from J; junction bases left unmatched: 5. Germline CDR1 and CDR2: SGHTA and FQGNSA. The CDR3 length is 14 residues. CDR3 in amino acids: CASSTSGGFHEQYF. The CDR3 nucleotides are TGTGCCAGCAGCACTAGCGGGGGCTTCCACGAGCAGTACTTC.

The J gene is TRBJ2-1, the V gene TRBV5-1; the D is unclear. Germline CDR1 is SGHRS and CDR2 is YFSETQ. The CDR3 covers 15 residues. Between the trimmed V and J ends, which lost 0 bases and 2 bases, there was a span of 9 bases. The CDR3 sequence: CASSLERPAYNEQFF. The CDR3 DNA reads as TGCGCCAGCAGCTTGGAACGGCCAGCCTACAATGAGCAGTTCTTC.

This clonotype has only one observation. The chain couples TRBV4-3 to TRBJ2-7; D not certain. Trimming pared 1 base from V and 3 bases from J, leaving 10 bases between. Germline CDR1 reads LGHNA; CDR2 reads YSLEER. The CDR3 sequence is 14 residues long. CDR3 residues: CASSQGINYYEQYF. In nucleotides, the CDR3 is TGCGCCAGCAGCCAAGGGATCAACTACTACGAGCAGTACTTC.

J is TRBJ2-1 and V is TRBV7-9; TRBD2 matches at 9 bases. The junction had 13 bases not matched to a gene; V was cut back by 6 bases and J by 10 bases. The CDR3 totals 15 residues. CDR1 is SEHNR, CDR2 FQNEAQ, per germline (reference sequence). The CDR3 reads CASRAAGGPSLEQFF. CDR3 nucleotide sequence: TGTGCCAGCAGGGCGGCGGGGGGGCCGTCCTTGGAGCAGTTCTTC.

This clonotype was observed at least ten times. The CDR3 region has the DNA TGTGCCAGCAGTGTGGTGATAGAGACCCAGTACTTC. Encoded protein: CASSVVIETQYF. The chain employs TRBV2 and TRBJ2-5, with D unresolved. The length of the CDR3 is 12 residues. V was clipped by 4 bases and J by 4 bases, with 7 bases between them. The germline CDR1 and CDR2 sequences are SNHLY and FYNNEI.

The chain joins TRBV20-1 to TRBJ2-7; D not resolved. Germline V gene sequence: CDR1 DFQATT, CDR2 SNEGSKA (reference sequence). V was trimmed by 3 bases and J by 0 bases, leaving 15 bases between them. CDR3 size: 15 residues. The CDR3 sequence: CSARDLDINSYEQYF. CDR3 nucleotide sequence: TGCAGTGCTAGGGATCTCGACATCAACTCCTACGAGCAGTACTTC.